This T cell receptor beta chain is from a study of blood T cell repertoires in COVID-19. Assay used: immunoSEQ multiplex PCR; TCRdb lists only in-frame clones, some missing. The table shows about 210,000 clones, with 82% occurring only once. Germline V CDR1 and CDR2: GTSNPN, SVGIG (reference sequence). The CDR3 has 15 amino acids. The V end was cut by 1 base, the J end by 2 bases, with 12 bases between. The sample comprised peripheral blood. The TCR was taken from a woman in her 70s with COVID-19, enrolled during active disease. The V call is TRBV30, the J call TRBJ1-5; TRBD1 is a possible D gene (5 bases). The CDR3 is CAWSGKGLGNQPQHF. In nucleotides, the CDR3 is TGTGCCTGGAGTGGAAAGGGGCTGGGCAATCAGCCCCAGCATTTT.